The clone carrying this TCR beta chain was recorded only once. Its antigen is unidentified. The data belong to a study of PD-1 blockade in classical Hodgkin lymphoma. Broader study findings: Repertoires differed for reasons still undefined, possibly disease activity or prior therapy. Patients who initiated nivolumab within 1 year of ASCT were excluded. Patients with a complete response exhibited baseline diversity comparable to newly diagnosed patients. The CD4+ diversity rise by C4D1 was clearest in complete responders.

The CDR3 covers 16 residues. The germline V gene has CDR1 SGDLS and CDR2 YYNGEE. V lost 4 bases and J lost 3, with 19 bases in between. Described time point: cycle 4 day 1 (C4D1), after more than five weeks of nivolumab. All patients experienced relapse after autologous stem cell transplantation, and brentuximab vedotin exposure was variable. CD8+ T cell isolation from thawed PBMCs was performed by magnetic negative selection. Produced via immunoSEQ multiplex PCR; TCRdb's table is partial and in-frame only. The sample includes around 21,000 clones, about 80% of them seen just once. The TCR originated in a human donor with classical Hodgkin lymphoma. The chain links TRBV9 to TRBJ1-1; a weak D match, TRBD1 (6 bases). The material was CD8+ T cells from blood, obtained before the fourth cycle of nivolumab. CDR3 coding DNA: TGTGCCAGCAGCCTTAGCAGGGGTAAGGTAGACACTGAAGCTTTCTTT. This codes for CASSLSRGKVDTEAFF.